This TCR beta chain was identified in a study of T cell responses to AZD1222 COVID-19 vaccine. To note about this clone: Its specificity is not known.

TCRdb's table, derived via immunoSEQ multiplex PCR, lists solely in-frame clones and lacks some. The sample comprises under 150,000 clones, roughly nine tenths of which are singletons, and approximately 27% rests with the top ten. Trimming left V 4 bases short and J 5 bases short, with 9 bases between. The CDR3 is 13 residues long. Germline loops: CDR1 LGHDT, CDR2 YNNKEL (reference sequence). Study results and limitations: Spike-wide vaccine-associated CD4 TCRs dominated at 160-218 and 743-854. It should be noted that donors were predominantly white British and more often female, and clonal diversity was possibly underestimated.

The V and J genes are TRBV3-1 (or the pseudogene TRBV3-2) and TRBJ1-5; D may be TRBD1 (5 bases). The receptor was isolated from an adult in good health. The source material was peripheral blood, sampled on day 0 of AZD1222 vaccination. CDR3 DNA: TGTGCCAGCAGCCGACAGCTAGATCAGCCCCAGCATTTT. Residues: CASSRQLDQPQHF.